This T cell receptor (beta chain) was sequenced in a study of breast tumors, draining lymph nodes, adjacent tissues. General study results and limits: Tumor repertoires ranked between lymph nodes and nontumor tissue in diversity, with V and J gene preferences. Compared with basal-like, luminal-like tumors shared significantly more repertoire with nontumor tissue.

Breast cancer patients provided tissue from their axillary draining lymph nodes. TCRdb passed the multiplex PCR reads through MiXCR, listing each CDR3 protein once. The table includes around 170,000 distinct CDR3 sequences, about 33% detected once. This clonotype came up many times. The antigen is unknown. Trimming shortened V by 4 bases and J by 2 bases, and 16 bases separated the two germline ends. Germline V gene data show CDR1 as SEHNR and CDR2 as FQNEAQ (reference sequence). The CDR3 runs 16 residues. The receptor was derived from a female donor with breast cancer. Some clones in this sample may be carry-over from other donors' samples. Sequencing was carried out using axillary lymph node tissue. This sequence joins TRBV7-9 and TRBJ2-3, with D tentatively TRBD1 or TRBD2 (5 bases each). This CDR3 reads CASSSLRGRLTDTQYF. The CDR3 DNA sequence: TGTGCCAGCAGCTCCCTACGGGGCAGGCTCACAGATACGCAGTATTTT.